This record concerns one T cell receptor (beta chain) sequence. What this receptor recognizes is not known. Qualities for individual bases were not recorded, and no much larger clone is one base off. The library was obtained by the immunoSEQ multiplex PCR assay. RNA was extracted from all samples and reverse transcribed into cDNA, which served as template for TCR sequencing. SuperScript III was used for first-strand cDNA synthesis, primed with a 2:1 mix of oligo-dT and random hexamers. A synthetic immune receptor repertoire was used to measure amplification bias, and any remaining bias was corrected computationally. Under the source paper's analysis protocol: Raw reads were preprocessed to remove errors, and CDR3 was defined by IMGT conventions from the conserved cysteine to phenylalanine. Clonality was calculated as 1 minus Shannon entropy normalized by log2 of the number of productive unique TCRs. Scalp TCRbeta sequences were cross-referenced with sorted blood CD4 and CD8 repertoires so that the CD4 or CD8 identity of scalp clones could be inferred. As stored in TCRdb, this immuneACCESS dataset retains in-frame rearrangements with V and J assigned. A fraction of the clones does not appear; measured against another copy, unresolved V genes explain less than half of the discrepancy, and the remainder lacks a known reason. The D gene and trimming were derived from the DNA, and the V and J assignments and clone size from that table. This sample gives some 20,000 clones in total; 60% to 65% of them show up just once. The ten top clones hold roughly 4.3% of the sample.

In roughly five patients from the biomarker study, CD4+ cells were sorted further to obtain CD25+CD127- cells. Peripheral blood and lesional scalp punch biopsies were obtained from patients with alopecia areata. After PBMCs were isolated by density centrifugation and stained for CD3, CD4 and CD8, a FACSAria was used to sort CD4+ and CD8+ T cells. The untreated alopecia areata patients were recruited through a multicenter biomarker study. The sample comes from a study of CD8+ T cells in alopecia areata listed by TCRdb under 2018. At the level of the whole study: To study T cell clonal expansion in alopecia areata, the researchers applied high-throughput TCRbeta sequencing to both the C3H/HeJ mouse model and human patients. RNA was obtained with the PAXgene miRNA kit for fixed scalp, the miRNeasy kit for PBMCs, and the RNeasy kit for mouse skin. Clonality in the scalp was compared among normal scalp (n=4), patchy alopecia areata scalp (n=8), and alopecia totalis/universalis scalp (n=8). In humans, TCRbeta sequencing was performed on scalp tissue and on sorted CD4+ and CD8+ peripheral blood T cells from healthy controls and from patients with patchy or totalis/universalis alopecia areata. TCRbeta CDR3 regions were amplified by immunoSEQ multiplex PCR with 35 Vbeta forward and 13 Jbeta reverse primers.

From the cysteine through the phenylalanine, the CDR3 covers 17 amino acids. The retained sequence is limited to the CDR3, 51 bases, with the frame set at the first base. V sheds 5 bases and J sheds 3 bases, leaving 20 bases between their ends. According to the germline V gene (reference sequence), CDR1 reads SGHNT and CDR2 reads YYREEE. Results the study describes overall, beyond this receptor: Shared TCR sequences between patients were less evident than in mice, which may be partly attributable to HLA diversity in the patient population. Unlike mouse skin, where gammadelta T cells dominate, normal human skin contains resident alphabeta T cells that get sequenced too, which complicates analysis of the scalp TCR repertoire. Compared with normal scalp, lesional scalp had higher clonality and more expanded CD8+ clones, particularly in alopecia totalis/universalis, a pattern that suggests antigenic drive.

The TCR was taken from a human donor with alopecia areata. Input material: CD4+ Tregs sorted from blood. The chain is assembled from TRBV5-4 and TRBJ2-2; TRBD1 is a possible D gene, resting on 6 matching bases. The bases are TGTGCCAGCAGTCCGGACAGCCTAAGGATATACACCGGGGAGCTGTTTTTT. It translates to CASSPDSLRIYTGELFF.